This passage covers 18 T cell receptor beta chains from one sample sequenced in a study of cytomegalovirus exposure and HLA in healthy donors. A multiplex PCR was run with 60 Vbeta primers and 13 Jbeta primers. Method: immunoSEQ multiplex PCR; TCRdb's copy keeps in-frame clones and lacks some. This table has 120,000 or so clones, about 74% appearing once. Sequencing was done on a sample of PBMCs. Receptors originate from a man under 40 in good health and CMV-seronegative.

This chain uses TRBV5-1 with TRBJ2-7; maybe TRBD2 (5 bases). The CDR3 length is 14 residues. Germline loops: CDR1 SGHRS, CDR2 YFSETQ. V was shortened by 1 base and J by 3 bases, with 11 bases between the two germline ends. The CDR3: CASSLYNGDYEQYF. As DNA, the CDR3 is TGCGCCAGCAGCTTGTATAACGGGGACTACGAGCAGTACTTC.

A single count supports this clone. The CDR3 nucleotides are TGTGCCAGCTCACCCCGGCCCCAGCATTTT. It yields the protein CASSPRPQHF. The chain couples TRBV18 to TRBJ1-5, with D unresolved. V lost 3 bases, J lost 9 bases, and 3 bases lay in between. CDR3 length: 10 residues. Germline values: CDR1 KGHSH, CDR2 LQKENI.

J is TRBJ1-2 and V is TRBV15, with 8 bases aligning to TRBD1. The CDR3 consists of 17 residues. V dropped 1 base and J dropped 7; count of bases not matched to a gene: 14. Per germline, CDR1 LNHNV and CDR2 YYDKDF (reference sequence). CDR3 in amino acids: CATSRADTGTGSGGYTF. The DNA for the CDR3 is TGTGCCACCAGCAGAGCTGATACCGGGACAGGTTCTGGTGGCTACACCTTC. The variable domain in full, completed from reference TRBV15 and TRBJ1-2, reads DAMVIQNPRYQVTQFGKPVTLSCSQTLNHNVMYWYQQKSSQAPKLLFHYYDKDFNNEADTPDNFQSRRPNTSFCFLDIRSPGLGDTAMYLCATSRADTGTGSGGYTFGSGTRLTVV.

In its sample, this clone was seen a few times. J is TRBJ1-2 and V is TRBV20-1; D uncertain. This CDR3 comprises 11 residues. V lost 5 bases and J 3 bases, leaving 7 bases between the germline ends. Germline V gene data show CDR1 as DFQATT and CDR2 as SNEGSKA (reference sequence). The CDR3 spells CSAQEDYGYTF. CDR3 bases: TGCAGTGCTCAAGAGGACTATGGCTACACCTTC.

The rearrangement uses TRBV6-5 and TRBJ1-5; D call uncertain. The V gene lost 5 bases and the J gene lost 1 base, with 12 bases spanning the gap. Per germline, CDR1 MNHEY and CDR2 SVGAGI. The CDR3 extends over 15 amino acids. CDR3 DNA sequence: TGTGCCAGCAGTCCTCGACAACGAAGCAATCAGCCCCAGCATTTT. The encoded protein is CASSPRQRSNQPQHF.

The CDR3 DNA reads as TGCGCCAGCAGTGAGTACAGGGGGAACACTGAAGCTTTCTTT. Its translation is CASSEYRGNTEAFF. The chain uses TRBV10-1 and TRBJ1-1; the match to TRBD1 covers 7 bases. Germline CDR1 WNHNN, CDR2 SYGVQD (reference sequence). The CDR3 is made up of 14 amino acids. Trimming at V came to 1 base and at J to 1 base, leaving 0 bases not matched to a gene.

This rearrangement joins TRBV5-6 to TRBJ1-5, with TRBD1 matching over 8 bases. The CDR3 length is 16 residues. J gave up 3 bases and V 4 bases, and 9 bases lay outside the gene matches. Germline V CDR1 and CDR2: SGHDT, YYEEEE. The CDR3 reads CASSEIGTGPNQPQHF. The CDR3, as DNA: TGTGCCAGCAGCGAAATAGGGACAGGACCCAATCAGCCCCAGCATTTT. Filled out from reference TRBV5-6 and TRBJ1-5, the complete variable domain reads DAGVTQSPTHLIKTRGQQVTLRCSPKSGHDTVSWYQQALGQGPQFIFQYYEEEERQRGNFPDRFSGHQFPNYSSELNVNALLLGDSALYLCASSEIGTGPNQPQHFGDGTRLSIL.

The CDR3 protein is CASSGMNWGVGSYEQYF. The DNA of the CDR3 is TGTGCCAGCAGTGGCATGAATTGGGGGGTGGGTTCTTACGAGCAGTACTTC. The V gene is TRBV6-1, the J gene TRBJ2-7; a possible D gene is TRBD2 (6 bases). Deletions cut 4 bases from V and 4 bases from J, with 23 bases between. Looked up from germline, CDR1 is MNHNS and CDR2 is SASEGT. The CDR3 is 17 residues long.

This chain links TRBV5-6 with TRBJ1-5, with TRBD1 matching over 7 bases. Germline CDR1 is SGHDT and CDR2 is YYEEEE. V shed 4 bases, J shed 6 bases, and the junction held 4 bases outside the gene matches. CDR3 length equals 13 residues. The CDR3 DNA sequence: TGTGCCAGCAGCCGACAGGGAACTCAGCCCCAGCATTTT. Amino acids: CASSRQGTQPQHF.

With regard to this clone: No conserved phenylalanine or tryptophan ends this CDR3, so it is likely a read error. No DNA is shown, since the ends of the CDR3 on it are uncertain; the CDR3 is the one TCRdb lists. The chain joins TRBV18 to TRBJ2-7; the D segment call TRBD1 is taken from the table without a DNA check. The CDR3 spans 12 residues, counting both ends. The germline CDR1 and CDR2 sequences are KGHSH and LQKENI. CDR3: CASSPPMGHINL.

The chain couples TRBV14 to TRBJ2-3; tentative D call: TRBD1 (5 bases). Trimming shortened V by 0 bases and J by 2 bases, and 9 bases separated the two germline ends. Germline CDR1 is SGHDN and CDR2 is FVKESK. The CDR3 runs 15 residues. The CDR3 DNA sequence: TGTGCCAGCAGCCAAGAAGACAGAGTCACAGATACGCAGTATTTT. This translates into CASSQEDRVTDTQYF.

The chain recombines TRBV7-9 with TRBJ2-2, with D perhaps TRBD1 (6 bases). The germline V and J ends were trimmed by 5 bases and 8 bases, with 15 bases remaining between them. This CDR3 region has 14 residues. Germline CDR1 and CDR2: SEHNR and FQNEAQ (reference sequence). The CDR3 region has the DNA TGTGCCAGCAGCCTCCAAACCGGGACAGGGGAGCTGTTTTTT. Translated: CASSLQTGTGELFF.

This chain joins TRBV7-6 and TRBJ2-6, with D maybe TRBD2 (5 bases). Germline lookup yields CDR1 SGHVS and CDR2 FNYEAQ. Between the trimmed V and J ends, which lost 5 bases and 11 bases, there was a span of 19 bases. This CDR3 comprises 15 residues. In nucleotides, the CDR3 is TGTGCCAGCAGCACAAGACCCCGGGGATACGACGTCCTGACTTTC. Amino acid sequence: CASSTRPRGYDVLTF.

The genes are TRBV6-5 and TRBJ2-1; D might be TRBD2 (6 bases). The V end lost 8 bases, the J end lost 16 bases, and 18 bases lay between the germline ends. The CDR3 length is 11 residues. Germline loops: CDR1 MNHEY, CDR2 SVGAGI. The CDR3 DNA follows: TGTGCCAGCGGAACGGGAGTTCGTGATTTCTTC. It codes for CASGTGVRDFF.

A few counts support this clone. V usage is TRBV9 and J usage is TRBJ2-5; 9 nucleotides agree with TRBD2. The J call may be mistaken, given a closer DNA end match to TRBJ2-7. Per germline, CDR1 SGDLS and CDR2 YYNGEE. The CDR3 sequence is 14 residues long. The CDR3 spells CASSVTSGTYEQYF. Here the CDR3 DNA reads TGTGCCAGCAGCGTGACTAGCGGAACCTACGAGCAGTACTTC.

The rearrangement uses TRBV13 and TRBJ2-1, with a possible D match to TRBD2 (6 bases). The germline V gene has CDR1 PRHDT and CDR2 FYEKMQ (reference sequence). CDR3 length: 16 residues. Trimming removed 4 bases at V and 6 bases at J, with 19 bases between. CDR3 coding DNA: TGTGCCAGCAGCTCTCCCCCGGGAGTCTCCGGCAATGAGCAGTTCTTC. It yields the protein CASSSPPGVSGNEQFF. The full variable domain, in which reference TRBV13 and TRBJ2-1 provide the parts outside the CDR3, is AAGVIQSPRHLIKEKRETATLKCYPIPRHDTVYWYQQGPGQDPQFLISFYEKMQSDKGSIPDRFSAQQFSDYHSELNMSSLELGDSALYFCASSSPPGVSGNEQFFGPGTRLTVL.

The CDR3 DNA sequence: TGTGCCAGCAGCGAACAGGGAAACTATGGCTACACCTTC. It specifies CASSEQGNYGYTF. The V gene is TRBV6-1, the J gene TRBJ1-2, with D possibly TRBD1 on 6 matching bases. CDR1 is MNHNS and CDR2 is SASEGT in the germline V gene. The CDR3 has 13 residues. With 6 bases removed from V and 2 bases from J, the gap between germline ends came to 10 bases.

DNA for the CDR3: TGCGCCAGCAGCCAACTTCTTACAAATGAAAAACTGTTTTTT. Translated, it gives CASSQLLTNEKLFF. J is TRBJ1-4 and V is TRBV4-1; D is unresolved. The CDR3 runs to 14 residues. Trimming took off 2 bases at V and 5 bases at J, with 9 bases between the two ends. Germline V CDR1 and CDR2: MGHRA, YSYEKL.